The TCR beta chain under discussion was sequenced for a study of graft-versus-host responses after intestinal transplantation. Trimming took 8 bases from V and 3 from J, leaving 11 bases between them. Germline CDR1 LNHDA, CDR2 SQIVND (reference sequence). The CDR3 consists of 13 residues. General observations from the study: Graft-donor T cell macrochimerism in patients accompanied high graft-versus-host to host-versus-graft clonal ratios in allografts.

The method was immunoSEQ multiplex PCR; TCRdb's version includes in-frame clones alone and lacks a portion of them. Among about 120,000 clones, 95% were seen once, and the ten largest hold under 3.5%. Worth noting for this clone: What it binds is not known.

Material: unstimulated CD8+ T cells sorted from spleen or lymph node cells, obtained before intestinal transplant. The source is a human donor who received an intestinal transplant. The V call is TRBV19, the J call TRBJ2-1; weak D call: TRBD1 (6 bases). The CDR3 sequence: CASPDRLYNEQFF. CDR3 DNA: TGTGCCAGTCCCGACAGGCTCTACAATGAGCAGTTCTTC.